This T cell receptor beta chain stems from a study of shared clonotypes between healthy human individuals (dated by TCRdb to the early 2020s). General notes on the study: A couple of women and a few men aged 18 to 49 years were included in the cohort. For each donor, three plates each were used for CD4 naive and CD4 memory, two plates were used for CD8 naive, and one plate was used for CD8 memory. The study deeply sequenced blood TCR repertoires of five healthy adults to estimate repertoire size and the extent of clonotype sharing between individuals. To increase sequencing depth and limit assay-specific biases, TCR repertoire library preparation and sequencing were carried out by different laboratories using diverse techniques. Between about 0.85 and 10 billion PBMCs per donor were obtained by leukapheresis. On the study overall, not on this receptor specifically: Sampling was restricted to blood, and TCR repertoires in tissues likely differ from the TCR repertoires found in blood. Compared with non-shared clonotypes, the clonotypes found in all four sorted-subset donors had higher generation probabilities. Even with the large sequencing depth, rarefaction of the sorted-subset datasets indicated that sequencing was incomplete. Based on pairwise subsampling, the degree of clonotype sharing among donors was expected to be affected by sequencing depth. About 5% of naive CD4, around 3.5% of naive CD8, approximately 2% of memory CD4, and about 0.4% of memory CD8 clonotypes were shared across a few donors. Because the study included a small number of donors, the genetic and exposure-history diversity represented was limited. Estimated clonotype richness was generally larger for naive than for memory subsets.

Its CDR3 holds 14 amino acids, cysteine through phenylalanine. Only the CDR3 part of the read is kept: 42 bases, read in frame from the first base. The junction carries 15 bases between V and J, which are trimmed by 3 bases and 6 bases respectively. The germline V gene (reference sequence) yields SEHNR for CDR1 and FQNEAQ for CDR2. The donors were healthy, HIV-negative adults with no recently reported acute infections or vaccinations. Only Caucasian adults living in Nashville, Tennessee, USA were represented among the donors. CD4+ T cells were enriched through magnetic negative selection, after which naive cells were positively selected on CD45RA and the remaining negative fraction served as the memory subset. Blood was collected by leukapheresis, and PBMCs were isolated by Ficoll-Histopaque density gradient centrifugation and then cryopreserved in liquid nitrogen vapor phase. Purity and quantity of every magnetically sorted T cell population were checked by analytical flow cytometry. Each sorted fraction had its genomic DNA isolated and then quantified by UV absorbance on a Nanodrop 2000c.

Comment on this clone: The antigen it binds to is not known. Base qualities are not provided; no much larger clone lies one nucleotide away.

TCR CDR3 regions were amplified from genomic DNA by multiplex PCR using the deep immunoSEQ assay. Extracted genomic DNA from each cell subset was spread evenly across all wells of several immunoSEQ 96-well plates, with each plate serving as a replicate. For sorted subsets, roughly 200 ng of genomic DNA, equivalent to some 30,000 T cell genomes, went into each replicate PCR. Purified libraries were measured with a Qubit 3.0 fluorometer, size-checked on a Bioanalyzer 2100, and measured again with the KAPA Library Quantification kit. Every immunoSEQ 96-well plate was sequenced on a separate single-read 150-cycle Illumina NextSeq 550 flow cell. Processing in the source paper ran as follows. Because the immunoSEQ output held only junctional sequences and lacked quality scores, the filtering could not match the filtering applied to full-length reads. To assign V/J genes and CDR3, sequences were annotated against IMGT germline references using PyIR, a Python wrapper for IgBLAST v1.9. Any read was removed if the V/J assignment was weak (E-value above 1e-6), the CDR3 was missing, or the read contained stop codons, out-of-frame junctions, or ambiguous translated residues. V3J clonotypes were defined by identical inferred V gene, J gene, and CDR3 amino acid sequence. The percentage overlap between two repertoires was calculated by dividing the number of shared unique clonotypes by the size of the smaller repertoire. Three approaches were used to assess repertoire richness: RTK rarefaction, the Chao1 estimator, and Recon v2.1 estimates of unobserved clonotypes. For all TCRbeta clonotypes obtained by the gDNA method from a handful of donors, generation probabilities were computed with OLGA. TCRdb stores this immuneACCESS table with in-frame sequences only. Part of the clones is absent; in the studies checked, under half of the shortfall reflects unresolved V genes, and no reason is known for the rest. V, J and clone size are taken as reported in that table, and D and trimming were inferred from the DNA itself. This sample gives some 2,000,000 clones in total; over 85% of them show up just once. The ten largest clones capture roughly 0.13% of the sample.

This sequence originates from a man aged 18 to 29 in good health. The sample taken for sequencing was naive CD4+ T cells sorted from blood. The sample's cell subset or site label, decoded: CD45RA+ positively selected. The receptor chain draws on TRBV7-9 and TRBJ2-7; the best D guess is TRBD1, with 6 bases matching. The DNA is as follows: TGTGCCAGCAGCTTTGCGCAGGGGTATTCCGAGCAGTACTTC. Its translation is CASSFAQGYSEQYF.